The rows below give T cell receptor beta chains drawn from one sample of a study of blood T cell repertoires in COVID-19. Measured with immunoSEQ multiplex PCR; TCRdb has only the in-frame clones, and not every one. The table records over 120,000 clones, over 65% of them present only once. The sequenced material came from peripheral blood. The source is a woman of 80 years or more with active or convalescent COVID-19. Each CDR3 is given with its conserved first and last residue. D genes are given only for firm matches. Clone size, where shown, is once, few, many, or a class for clones that have expanded.

>TRBJ2-3|.|few|TRBV11-2
CASSLAPRETQYF
TGTGCCAGCAGCTTGGCTCCAAGGGAGACGCAGTATTTT
>TRBJ2-5|TRBD2|.|TRBV5-4
CASSLRTSGEGGGETQYF
TGTGCCAGCAGCTTGAGGACTAGCGGGGAGGGCGGCGGAGAGACCCAGTACTTC
>TRBJ1-5|.|.|TRBV27
CASSLRGTNQPQHF
TGTGCCAGCAGTTTAAGAGGAACCAATCAGCCCCAGCATTTT
>TRBJ2-4|.|.|TRBV19
CASMRVYGKNIQYF
TGTGCCAGTATGCGGGTTTACGGCAAAAACATTCAGTACTTC
>TRBJ1-1|.|.|TRBV5-1
CASSLSNMNTEAFF
TGCGCCAGCAGCTTGTCGAACATGAACACTGAAGCTTTCTTT
>TRBJ2-1|TRBD2|.|TRBV11-3
CASSLDGTSSYNEQFF
TGTGCCAGCAGCTTAGACGGGACTAGCTCCTACAATGAGCAGTTCTTC
>TRBJ1-1|TRBD1|.|TRBV27
CASREQGADEAFF
TGTGCCAGCAGGGAACAGGGGGCTGATGAAGCTTTCTTT
>TRBJ1-5|.|.|TRBV19
CASSIRGSNQPQHF
TGTGCCAGTAGTATTAGAGGTAGCAATCAGCCCCAGCATTTT
>TRBJ1-1|.|.|TRBV28
CASMLDSVNTEAFF
TGTGCCAGTATGCTGGACAGCGTGAACACTGAAGCTTTCTTT
>TRBJ1-5|TRBD1|.|TRBV28
CASSPTGGGNQPQHF
TGTGCCAGCAGTCCGACAGGGGGGGGCAATCAGCCCCAGCATTTT
>TRBJ2-5|.|.|TRBV20-1
CSAEKGGGEYF
TGCAGTGCTGAAAAAGGGGGGGGAGAGTACTTC
>TRBJ2-6|.|.|TRBV3-1/TRBV3-2
CASSPSGVSGANVLTF
TGTGCCAGCAGCCCATCCGGGGTCTCTGGGGCCAACGTCCTGACTTTC
>TRBJ2-7|TRBD2|.|TRBV28
CASSYPGTSVTYEQYF
TGTGCCAGCAGTTACCCTGGGACTAGCGTTACCTACGAGCAGTACTTC
>TRBJ1-3|TRBD1|.|TRBV5-4
CASSWRTGGSGNTIYF
TGTGCCAGCAGCTGGAGGACAGGGGGTTCTGGAAACACCATATATTTT
>TRBJ2-1|TRBD2|.|TRBV4-1
CASSQDEQRGRDEQFF
TGCGCCAGCAGCCAAGATGAGCAGCGGGGGAGGGATGAGCAGTTCTTC
>TRBJ2-5|.|.|TRBV10-3
CAISAGNRVPETQYF
TGTGCCATCAGTGCGGGTAACAGGGTCCCAGAGACCCAGTACTTC
>TRBJ1-6|.|.|TRBV5-1
CASSLERGSPLHF
TGCGCCAGCAGCTTGGAGCGGGGTTCACCCCTCCACTTT
>TRBJ2-7|TRBD2|.|TRBV7-2
CASSSGRRDEQYF
TGTGCCAGCAGCTCCGGGAGGAGGGACGAGCAGTACTTC
>TRBJ1-1|TRBD1|many|TRBV5-8
CASSLAEGAPMNTEAFF
TGTGCCAGCAGCTTGGCCGAGGGGGCACCCATGAACACTGAAGCTTTCTTT
>TRBJ2-1|TRBD1|many|TRBV19
CASSRGFRDRPRNEQFF
TGTGCCAGTAGTAGGGGTTTCCGGGACAGGCCTAGGAATGAGCAGTTCTTC
>TRBJ1-5|TRBD1|.|TRBV7-6
CASSKTGGSNQPQHF
TGTGCCAGCAGCAAAACAGGGGGTAGCAATCAGCCCCAGCATTTT
>TRBJ1-4|.|.|TRBV5-1
CASSVGRGTNEKLFF
TGCGCCAGCAGCGTGGGGAGGGGAACTAATGAAAAACTGTTTTTT
>TRBJ1-2|TRBD1|once|TRBV5-8
CGGTGRLLLYGYTF
TGTGGCGGGACAGGGAGGTTACTCCTCTATGGCTACACCTTC
>TRBJ2-3|TRBD2|.|TRBV4-3
CASSQRTGLAGGTDTQYF
TGCGCCAGCAGCCAAAGAACGGGACTAGCGGGGGGCACAGATACGCAGTATTTT
>TRBJ2-6|TRBD1|.|TRBV5-8
CASSIHRGPGANVLTF
TGTGCCAGCAGCATCCACAGGGGACCCGGGGCCAACGTCCTGACTTTC
>TRBJ1-1|.|.|TRBV7-9
CASSYTEYEAFF
TGTGCCAGCAGCTACACAGAATATGAAGCTTTCTTT
>TRBJ1-5|.|.|TRBV28
CASTLRGGGNQPQHF
TGTGCCAGCACCTTACGGGGAGGTGGCAATCAGCCCCAGCATTTT
>TRBJ1-5|.|.|TRBV4-1
CASSQESSNQPQHF
TGCGCCAGCAGCCAAGAGTCCAGTAATCAGCCCCAGCATTTT
>TRBJ2-1|.|.|TRBV11-3
CASSWGQGGYNEQFF
TGTGCCAGCAGCTGGGGGCAGGGGGGATACAATGAGCAGTTCTTC
>TRBJ2-7|TRBD1|once|TRBV2
CASSVDRGDSYEQYF
TGTGCCAGCAGTGTTGACAGGGGCGACTCCTACGAGCAGTACTTC
>TRBJ2-6|.|.|TRBV6-5
CASSYDRASGANVLTF
TGTGCCAGCAGTTACGACAGAGCTTCTGGGGCCAACGTCCTGACTTTC
>TRBJ2-7|TRBD1|once|TRBV19
CASSRTGEGYEQYF
TGTGCCAGTAGTCGGACAGGGGAAGGGTACGAGCAGTACTTC
>TRBJ2-5|TRBD1|.|TRBV23-1
CASSPDRAVETQYF
TGCGCCAGCAGCCCCGACAGGGCCGTAGAGACCCAGTACTTC
>TRBJ1-2|TRBD1|.|TRBV7-3
CASRGTGDYGYTF
TGTGCCAGCAGGGGGACAGGGGACTATGGCTACACCTTC
>TRBJ1-6|.|.|TRBV19
CASSSQGRGNSPLHF
TGTGCCAGTAGTTCTCAGGGGCGAGGTAATTCACCCCTCCACTTT
>TRBJ1-5|TRBD1|.|TRBV28
CASSLSRQGTGQPQHF
TGTGCCAGCAGTTTAAGCCGACAGGGAACGGGTCAGCCCCAGCATTTT
>TRBJ1-3|.|.|TRBV7-2
CASSLGRGLAGNTIYF
TGTGCCAGCAGCTTAGGCCGAGGGCTCGCCGGAAACACCATATATTTT
>TRBJ2-1|TRBD2|.|TRBV7-9
CASSAAYSGGFF
TGTGCCAGCAGCGCTGCTTATAGCGGGGGTTTCTTC
>TRBJ2-3|.|once|TRBV30
CAWRSYTDTQYF
TGTGCCTGGAGGTCCTACACAGATACGCAGTATTTT
>TRBJ2-7|TRBD1|medium-sized|TRBV5-4
CASSPDRGSYEQYF
TGTGCCAGCAGCCCAGACAGGGGATCCTACGAGCAGTACTTC
>TRBJ2-7|.|.|TRBV6-5
CATHRGNLDYEQYF
TGTGCCACCCACCGGGGGAATCTGGACTACGAGCAGTACTTC
>TRBJ1-4|TRBD1|few|TRBV19
CASSLGQATNEKLFF
TGTGCCAGTAGTCTGGGACAGGCAACTAATGAAAAACTGTTTTTT
>TRBJ1-1|.|.|TRBV7-3
CASSLSGGFTEAFF
TGTGCCAGCAGCTTAAGTGGGGGGTTCACTGAAGCTTTCTTT
>TRBJ1-5|.|.|TRBV6-5
CASSTHPQPQHF
TGTGCCAGCAGTACTCACCCTCAGCCCCAGCATTTT
>TRBJ2-6|.|.|TRBV30
CAWNGAVGSGANVLTF
TGTGCCTGGAATGGAGCGGTGGGCTCTGGGGCCAACGTCCTGACTTTC
>TRBJ1-5|.|.|TRBV18
CASSPNSQGGNQPQHF
TGTGCCAGCTCACCAAACAGCCAAGGTGGCAATCAGCCCCAGCATTTT
>TRBJ2-5|.|.|TRBV30
CAWNNGVQETQYF
TGTGCCTGGAACAACGGGGTCCAAGAGACCCAGTACTTC
>TRBJ2-1|.|.|TRBV6-4
CASSAQGNEQFF
TGTGCCAGCAGTGCCCAGGGGAATGAGCAGTTCTTC
>TRBJ1-5|.|few|TRBV3-1/TRBV3-2
CASSLGAQQNQPQHF
TGTGCCAGCAGCCTAGGGGCACAGCAAAATCAGCCCCAGCATTTT
>TRBJ1-4|.|.|TRBV14
CASNRRGNEKLFF
TGTGCCAGCAATAGGAGGGGCAATGAAAAACTGTTTTTT
>TRBJ1-2|.|.|TRBV5-1
CASNPQDNVYGYTF
TGCGCCAGCAACCCCCAGGACAACGTCTATGGCTACACCTTC
>TRBJ1-2|.|once|TRBV20-1
CSADRYGYTF
TGCAGTGCTGACAGATATGGCTACACCTTC
>TRBJ1-2|TRBD1|.|TRBV6-5
CASSYDRDPGYTF
TGTGCCAGCAGTTATGACAGGGATCCTGGCTACACCTTC
>TRBJ1-2|TRBD1|.|TRBV25-1
CASSGWTGEGGYTF
TGTGCCAGCAGTGGTTGGACAGGGGAAGGTGGCTACACCTTC
>TRBJ2-3|TRBD2|.|TRBV4-1
CASSQVAGGLDTQYF
TGCGCCAGCAGCCAAGTTGCGGGGGGGCTGGATACGCAGTATTTT
>TRBJ2-7|.|.|TRBV2
CASSGLRGFYEQYF
TGTGCCAGCTCGGGTCTCCGAGGATTCTACGAGCAGTACTTC
>TRBJ1-4|TRBD1|.|TRBV6-5
CASTDRGRTNEKLFF
TGTGCCAGCACGGACAGGGGGCGAACTAATGAAAAACTGTTTTTT
>TRBJ2-1|.|.|TRBV5-1
CASSLILGREQFF
TGCGCCAGCAGCTTGATCCTGGGGCGGGAGCAGTTCTTC